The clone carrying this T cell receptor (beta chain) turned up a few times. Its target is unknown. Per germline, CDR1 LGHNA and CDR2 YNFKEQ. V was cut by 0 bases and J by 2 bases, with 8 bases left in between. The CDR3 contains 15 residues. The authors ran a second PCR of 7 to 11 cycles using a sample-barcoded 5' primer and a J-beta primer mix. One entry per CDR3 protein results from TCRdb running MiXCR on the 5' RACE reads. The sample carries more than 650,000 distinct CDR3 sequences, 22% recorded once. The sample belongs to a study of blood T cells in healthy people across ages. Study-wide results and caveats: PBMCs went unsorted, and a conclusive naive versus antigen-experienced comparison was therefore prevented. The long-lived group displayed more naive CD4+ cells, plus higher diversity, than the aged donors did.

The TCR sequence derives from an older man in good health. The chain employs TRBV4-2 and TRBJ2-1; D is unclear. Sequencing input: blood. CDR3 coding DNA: TGTGCCAGCAGCCAAGATGACGAGGCCTACAATGAGCAGTTCTTC. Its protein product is CASSQDDEAYNEQFF.